Listed below are T cell receptor beta chains from one sample, sequenced in a study of blood T cell repertoires in COVID-19. The table came from immunoSEQ multiplex PCR; TCRdb's copy has only in-frame clones and leaves some out. The table has about half a million clones, 88% seen once; the top ten hold 8% to 9.5%. Sequencing was done on a sample of PBMCs or T cells enriched from blood (not recorded which). The receptor set was obtained from a woman aged 55-70 years who had recovered from COVID-19. Each CDR3 is given with its conserved first and last residue.

J,V,CDR3
TRBJ1-2,TRBV6-5,CASSLRTGRYGYTF
TRBJ1-6,TRBV27,CASSLKGTGGAGPLHF
TRBJ2-2,TRBV7-2,CASSFGTVRNTGELFF
TRBJ2-1,TRBV7-2,CASRLSLAGNNEQFF
TRBJ2-7,TRBV15,CATSFSGWIYEQYF
TRBJ2-2,TRBV11-3,CASTLAGRIPGELFF
TRBJ1-2,TRBV12-3/TRBV12-4,CASSPTETYGYTF
TRBJ1-2,TRBV5-4,CASSLGQGAWYGYTF
TRBJ2-1,TRBV5-1,CASSQGLAGGLGRNEQFF
TRBJ2-3,TRBV3-1/TRBV3-2,CASSPYSSGARTDTQYF
TRBJ1-1,TRBV7-2,CASSLQGARNTEAFF
TRBJ1-3,TRBV5-1,CASSLTGPSGNTIYF
TRBJ1-1,TRBV3-1/TRBV3-2,CASSQESPTRTGKRGTEAFF
TRBJ1-5,TRBV4-1,CASSQPGSQPQHF
TRBJ2-2,TRBV7-2,CASRYGLASIGELFF
TRBJ1-5,TRBV6-5,CASIQDSYSNQPQHF
TRBJ1-2,TRBV25-1,CASSPGTNYGYTF
TRBJ1-5,TRBV29-1,CSVGQAGQPQHF
TRBJ2-1,TRBV7-6,CASSSKQGIQRGDEQFF
TRBJ2-3,TRBV10-3,CAIGKGTGETDTQYF
TRBJ2-6,TRBV7-8,CASSVRGAGANVLTF
TRBJ1-3,TRBV7-2,CASSLDAGTGNTIYF
TRBJ1-2,TRBV27,CASSPFGGANYGYTF
TRBJ2-7,TRBV7-9,CASSLSDSGYEQYF
TRBJ2-7,TRBV13,CASSAIRDGRAYEQYF
TRBJ1-6,TRBV12-5,CASGSLNSPLHF
TRBJ2-7,TRBV27,CASSPYRVAGGYEQYF